The 5 T cell receptor beta chains presented below share a single source sample, sequenced in a study of cytomegalovirus exposure and HLA in healthy donors. Measured with immunoSEQ multiplex PCR; TCRdb has only the in-frame clones, and not every one. The data hold over 100,000 clones, with more than 70% observed a single time. Sequenced sample: PBMCs. The receptors stem from a woman aged 18-29 years in good health and CMV-seronegative.

The V gene is TRBV13, the J gene TRBJ2-5; 8 bases are a match to TRBD2. The CDR3 spans 14 residues. With V trimmed by 7 bases and J by 2 bases, 6 bases remained unmatched. Germline V CDR1 and CDR2: PRHDT, FYEKMQ (reference sequence). This CDR3 is CASTFGGGQETQYF. The DNA of the CDR3 is TGTGCCAGCACCTTCGGGGGGGGACAAGAGACCCAGTACTTC. Variable domain in full (rest from reference TRBV13 and TRBJ2-5): AAGVIQSPRHLIKEKRETATLKCYPIPRHDTVYWYQQGPGQDPQFLISFYEKMQSDKGSIPDRFSAQQFSDYHSELNMSSLELGDSALYFCASTFGGGQETQYFGPGTRLLVL.

The chain is built from TRBV5-1 and TRBJ2-2; 12 bases fit TRBD2. The length of the CDR3 is 19 residues. With 0 bases clipped from V and 3 bases from J, the junction kept 9 bases outside the gene matches. Germline assignment: CDR1 SGHRS and CDR2 YFSETQ. The CDR3 spells CASSLARLAGGLDTGELFF. The DNA of the CDR3 is TGCGCCAGCAGCTTGGCCCGTCTAGCGGGGGGGCTGGACACCGGGGAGCTGTTTTTT.

Comments on this clone: One end of the junction is discordant with germline, which a read error may explain. The chain recombines TRBV7-9 with TRBJ2-1; 7 bases are shared with TRBD2. The CDR3 spans 18 residues. The germline gives CDR1 SEHNR, CDR2 FQNEAQ (reference sequence). The CDR3 protein is CASRARLAGDSSYSEQFF. The CDR3, as DNA: TGTGCCAGCAGGGCTAGGTTGGCGGGGGACTCCAGTTACAGTGAGCAGTTCTTC.

The rearrangement joins TRBV7-9 to TRBJ1-2; 7 positions agree with TRBD1. CDR3 size: 16 residues. Germline loops: CDR1 SEHNR, CDR2 FQNEAQ (reference sequence). Losses at the gene ends were 4 bases for V and 2 bases for J; bases not matched to a gene: 10. CDR3 region: CASSYLLQGVNYGYTF. The CDR3, as DNA: TGTGCCAGCAGCTACTTGCTGCAGGGGGTAAACTATGGCTACACCTTC.

V is TRBV28 and J is TRBJ2-1, with D perhaps TRBD2 (6 bases). CDR1 and CDR2 (germline): MDHEN, SYDVKM. V gave up 8 bases and J gave up 6 bases, with 17 bases separating them. There are 14 residues in the CDR3. The CDR3, as DNA: TGTGCCAGCCGGCGGGATTTAAATTCCAATGAGCAGTTCTTC. Its protein is CASRRDLNSNEQFF.